The 27 T cell receptor beta chains in this list originate from one sample, sequenced in a study of cytomegalovirus exposure and HLA in healthy donors. This table comes from immunoSEQ multiplex PCR, and its TCRdb copy is limited to in-frame clones, with some not included. The data contain around 200,000 clones, more than 65% of them singletons. The sample taken for sequencing was PBMCs. These receptors came from a woman aged 18-29 years in good health and CMV-seropositive.

The chain combines TRBV5-1 with TRBJ1-6; possible D gene TRBD1, 6 bases. Between the trimmed V and J ends, which lost 0 bases and 9 bases, there was a span of 13 bases. Germline V lookup: CDR1 SGHRS, CDR2 YFSETQ. The CDR3 is made up of 15 amino acids. The chain's CDR3 is CASSLVQGGSSPLHF. The CDR3, as DNA: TGCGCCAGCAGCTTGGTACAGGGTGGGAGTTCACCCCTCCACTTT.

The chain has TRBV5-6 and TRBJ1-2, with D possibly being TRBD1 (5 bases). Germline-derived CDR1 and CDR2 are SGHDT and YYEEEE. Trimming stripped 4 bases from V and 4 bases from J, with 5 bases between. The CDR3 runs 11 residues. CDR3 loop: CASSDSYGYTF. Written as DNA, the CDR3 is TGTGCCAGCAGCGACAGCTATGGCTACACCTTC.

This clone was seen only once. The chain uses TRBV4-2 and TRBJ2-3, with 8 positions matching TRBD2. CDR3 length: 17 amino acids. After removal of 5 bases from V and 4 bases from J, the junction contained 14 bases not matched to a gene. Germline CDR1 reads LGHNA; CDR2 reads YNFKEQ. The CDR3 sequence is CASSAMSHGGVADTQYF. CDR3 bases: TGTGCCAGCAGCGCGATGTCCCACGGGGGGGTTGCAGATACGCAGTATTTT.

The chain carries TRBV5-3 and TRBJ1-4; a weak D match, TRBD1 (6 bases). TRBV5-3 carries the ORF label, with uncertain function. Trimming left V 4 bases short and J 1 base short, with 8 bases between. CDR3 length equals 14 residues. CDR3 region: CARSNRVTNEKLFF. The CDR3 region has the DNA TGTGCCAGAAGCAACAGGGTAACTAATGAAAAACTGTTTTTT.

This chain uses TRBV5-4 with TRBJ2-5, with TRBD1 matching over 10 bases. Per germline, CDR1 SGHNT and CDR2 YYREEE (reference sequence). After removal of 3 bases from V and 5 bases from J, the junction contained 7 bases not matched to a gene. CDR3 size: 15 residues. CDR3 amino acids: CASSYRDRGGETQYF. Written as DNA, the CDR3 is TGTGCCAGCAGCTACCGGGACAGGGGAGGGGAGACCCAGTACTTC.

The rearrangement links TRBV7-8 to TRBJ1-4, with D perhaps matching TRBD1 (5 bases). The CDR3 totals 16 residues. V was pared by 5 bases and J by 5 bases, with 18 bases between. CDR1 SGHVS and CDR2 FQNEAQ come from the germline V gene. The CDR3 nucleotides are TGTGCCAGCAGCCTCGGGGGGATCAGCCTCAATGAAAAACTGTTTTTT. It codes for CASSLGGISLNEKLFF.

This clone has just a few counts. Additional DNA sequences in this sample encode the identical CDR3. The chain links TRBV7-2 to TRBJ1-5; no firm D call. Trimming removed 5 bases at V and 3 bases at J, with 8 bases between. The CDR3 runs to 13 residues. Germline V gene sequence: CDR1 SGHTA, CDR2 FQGNSA. The CDR3 coding sequence is TGTGCCAGCAGCCTAATTGACAATCAGCCCCAGCATTTT. This sequence encodes CASSLIDNQPQHF.

The rearrangement joins TRBV6-5 to TRBJ2-7, with D perhaps matching TRBD1 (8 bases). CDR1 is MNHEY and CDR2 is SVGAGI in the germline V gene. CDR3 length: 14 amino acids. With 3 bases removed from V and 7 bases from J, the gap between germline ends came to 16 bases. The CDR3 nucleotides are TGTGCCAGCAGTTATCTACAGGGGGAGGGTGAGCAGTACTTC. Encoded protein: CASSYLQGEGEQYF.

This clone was counted once. This chain connects TRBV11-2 to TRBJ1-1; D is unclear. Germline-derived CDR1 and CDR2 are SGHAT and FQNNGV. The CDR3 has 11 residues. V gave up 0 bases and J gave up 6 bases, with 2 bases separating them. CDR3 loop: CASSLDSEAFF. CDR3 in DNA: TGTGCCAGCAGCTTAGACTCTGAAGCTTTCTTT.

This clone was seen a handful of times. The chain uses TRBV4-2 and TRBJ2-1; D ambiguous. Germline CDR1 and CDR2: LGHNA and YNFKEQ. V was clipped by 0 bases and J by 6 bases, with 12 bases between them. The CDR3 extends over 15 amino acids. The CDR3 coding sequence is TGTGCCAGCAGCCAAGAAGTCGGTAGCATCAATGAGCAGTTCTTC. It is translated as CASSQEVGSINEQFF.

The J gene is TRBJ2-5, the V gene TRBV4-2, with D uncertain. This CDR3 spans 14 amino acids. V was cut by 0 bases and J by 1 base, with 6 bases left in between. Germline loops: CDR1 LGHNA, CDR2 YNFKEQ. The CDR3 coding sequence is TGTGCCAGCAGCCAAGATACTCTCCAAGAGACCCAGTACTTC. Translating it yields CASSQDTLQETQYF.

The V and J genes are TRBV11-1 and TRBJ2-7; D is uncertain. The germline V gene has CDR1 SGHAT and CDR2 FQDESV (reference sequence). The ends were cut back, 1 base at V and 3 bases at J, with 4 bases in the middle. The CDR3 consists of 12 residues. The CDR3 protein is CASSLDNYEQYF. The CDR3 DNA reads TGTGCCAGCAGCTTAGATAACTACGAGCAGTACTTC.

The J gene is TRBJ2-1, the V gene TRBV7-7; 8 bases fit TRBD1. The germline V gene encodes CDR1 SSHAT and CDR2 FNYEAQ (reference sequence). Trimming at V came to 6 bases and at J to 9 bases, leaving 7 bases not matched to a gene. The CDR3 covers 13 residues. The CDR3, as DNA: TGTGCCAGCAGTTATGGACAGGGCACTGAGCAGTTCTTC. Translating gives CASSYGQGTEQFF.

The chain carries TRBV23-1 and TRBJ2-5, with 8 positions matching TRBD1. TRBV23-1 is an ORF; its function is uncertain. The CDR3 has 13 amino acids. After removal of 3 bases from V and 5 bases from J, the junction contained 2 bases not matched to a gene. CDR3 residues: CASSHRTGETQYF. The CDR3 bases are TGCGCCAGCAGTCACCGGACAGGGGAGACCCAGTACTTC.

The V call is TRBV7-9, the J call TRBJ2-3, with 9 bases aligning to TRBD2. This CDR3 is 15 amino acids long. V lost 4 bases, J lost 3 bases, and 5 bases stayed unmatched. CDR1 and CDR2 (germline): SEHNR, FQNEAQ (reference sequence). CDR3: CASSYLAGITDTQYF. In DNA form, the CDR3 reads TGTGCCAGCAGCTACCTAGCGGGGATTACAGATACGCAGTATTTT.

The rearrangement uses TRBV5-6 and TRBJ2-2, with TRBD1 matching 11 bases. With 5 bases clipped from V and 4 bases from J, the junction kept 7 bases outside the gene matches. The CDR3 runs to 16 residues. CDR1 is SGHDT, CDR2 YYEEEE, per germline. The CDR3 loop reads CASRPTGTGGTGELFF. The CDR3 DNA is TGTGCCAGCAGACCAACCGGGACAGGGGGCACCGGGGAGCTGTTTTTT.

The table lists this clone with a few counts. This rearrangement joins TRBV5-4 to TRBJ2-5; D not certain. Germline-derived CDR1 and CDR2 are SGHNT and YYREEE (reference sequence). This CDR3 region has 12 residues. The ends were cut back, 2 bases at V and 5 bases at J, with 7 bases in the middle. CDR3 sequence reads: CASSFGVETQYF. CDR3 coding DNA: TGTGCCAGCAGCTTTGGAGTTGAGACCCAGTACTTC.

The chain uses TRBV18 and TRBJ2-1, with D perhaps matching TRBD1 (6 bases). The V end lost 1 base, the J end lost 8 bases, and 9 bases lay between the germline ends. This CDR3 spans 13 amino acids. Germline V gene lookup returns CDR1 KGHSH and CDR2 LQKENI. CDR3 loop: CASSPRKGDEQFF. CDR3 DNA: TGTGCCAGCTCACCACGGAAGGGGGATGAGCAGTTCTTC.

This chain uses TRBV5-1 with TRBJ2-2, with 11 bases aligning to TRBD2. Germline CDR1 reads SGHRS; CDR2 reads YFSETQ. The CDR3 length is 17 residues. Trimming removed 1 base from V and 1 base from J; junction bases left unmatched: 3. The CDR3 here is CASSLIGLAGNTGELFF. The DNA for the CDR3 is TGCGCCAGCAGCTTGATCGGACTAGCGGGGAACACCGGGGAGCTGTTTTTT. The entire variable domain, with the rest obtained from reference TRBV5-1 and TRBJ2-2, is as follows: KAGVTQTPRYLIKTRGQQVTLSCSPISGHRSVSWYQQTPGQGLQFLFEYFSETQRNKGNFPGRFSGRQFSNSRSEMNVSTLELGDSALYLCASSLIGLAGNTGELFFGEGSRLTVL.

This clone has only a few counts. The genes are TRBV4-1 and TRBJ2-7; TRBD1 matches at 7 bases. CDR3 length: 13 residues. CDR1 is MGHRA and CDR2 is YSYEKL in the germline V gene. V trimming: 4 bases; J trimming: 5 bases; junction bases outside the gene matches: 5. For the CDR3, the DNA is TGCGCCAGCAGCCCGCCCGGGACAGACGAGCAGTACTTC. Protein sequence: CASSPPGTDEQYF.

This chain uses TRBV5-5 with TRBJ2-3; a weak D match, TRBD1 (7 bases). Germline V gene lookup returns CDR1 SGHKS and CDR2 YYEKEE (reference sequence). The germline V and J ends were trimmed by 7 bases and 5 bases, with 17 bases remaining between them. This CDR3 region has 14 residues. The CDR3 coding sequence is TGTGCCAGCGGGCGGGACAGACCTATAGATACGCAGTATTTT. Its translation is CASGRDRPIDTQYF.

This sequence joins TRBV5-4 and TRBJ2-5, with D tentatively TRBD2 (6 bases). Between the trimmed V and J ends, which lost 3 bases and 3 bases, there was a span of 9 bases. The CDR3 is 13 amino acids. Germline V gene lookup returns CDR1 SGHNT and CDR2 YYREEE (reference sequence). CDR3 nucleotides: TGTGCCAGCAGCTACGGAGGGGAAGAGACCCAGTACTTC. Amino acids: CASSYGGEETQYF.

The chain joins TRBV9 to TRBJ2-7, with a possible D match to TRBD2 (7 bases). Trimming stripped 0 bases from V and 6 bases from J, with 10 bases between. Looked up from germline, CDR1 is SGDLS and CDR2 is YYNGEE. The CDR3 totals 13 residues. DNA of the CDR3: TGTGCCAGCAGCGTAGCTGGGGGGGCCGAGCAGTACTTC. Residues: CASSVAGGAEQYF. The variable domain in full, with the rest retrieved from reference TRBV9 and TRBJ2-7, is DSGVTQTPKHLITATGQRVTLRCSPRSGDLSVYWYQQSLDQGLQFLIQYYNGEERAKGNILERFSAQQFPDLHSELNLSSLELGDSALYFCASSVAGGAEQYFGPGTRLTVT.

The chain couples TRBV6-5 to TRBJ2-7; TRBD1 agrees at 8 bases. This CDR3 contains 13 residues. J gave up 2 bases and V 8 bases, and 5 bases lay outside the gene matches. Germline assignment: CDR1 MNHEY and CDR2 SVGAGI. The CDR3 DNA reads TGTGCCAGCCGAAAGACAGGGGCCTACGAGCAGTACTTC. Translating gives CASRKTGAYEQYF.

This rearrangement joins TRBV5-6 to TRBJ1-2; D unresolved. V lost 4 bases and J 6 bases, leaving 10 bases between the germline ends. This CDR3 comprises 12 residues. CDR1 is SGHDT and CDR2 is YYEEEE in the germline V gene. Here the CDR3 DNA reads TGTGCCAGCAGCCGTACAAAGAATGGCTACACCTTC. As protein: CASSRTKNGYTF.

V is TRBV5-1 and J is TRBJ1-5; 7 nucleotides match TRBD1. CDR1 and CDR2 from the germline V gene are SGHRS and YFSETQ. The CDR3 sequence is 15 residues long. Trimming removed 2 bases from V and 2 bases from J; junction bases left unmatched: 4. CDR3 coding DNA: TGCGCCAGCAGCTTCGGGACAGTTGGCAATCAGCCCCAGCATTTT. It yields the protein CASSFGTVGNQPQHF.

The gene calls are TRBV5-4 and TRBJ1-2; D call uncertain. The CDR3 has 15 residues. Trimming took 3 bases from V and 4 from J, leaving 16 bases between them. The germline V gene has CDR1 SGHNT and CDR2 YYREEE (reference sequence). This CDR3 reads CASSSYTREAYGYTF. The CDR3, as DNA: TGTGCCAGCAGCTCCTACACGAGGGAGGCCTATGGCTACACCTTC. Complete variable domain (other parts from reference TRBV5-4 and TRBJ1-2): ETGVTQSPTHLIKTRGQQVTLRCSSQSGHNTVSWYQQALGQGPQFIFQYYREEENGRGNFPPRFSGLQFPNYSSELNVNALELDDSALYLCASSSYTREAYGYTFGSGTRLTVV.